Shown below are 22 T cell receptor beta chains from a single sample sequenced in a study of breast tumors, draining lymph nodes, adjacent tissues. TCRdb re-called the multiplex PCR reads with MiXCR, one entry per CDR3 protein. The data hold 30,000 to 40,000 distinct CDR3 sequences, with approximately 37% observed a single time. Input material: breast tumor tissue. All receptors derive from a female donor with breast cancer. Some clones in this sample may be carry-over from other donors' samples.

This clonotype was observed many times. This chain links TRBV19 with TRBJ2-3; 7 bases line up with TRBD1. The length of the CDR3 is 15 residues. Per the germline V gene, CDR1 is LNHDA and CDR2 is SQIVND (reference sequence). V shed 2 bases, J shed 1 base, and the junction held 3 bases outside the gene matches. The CDR3 reads CASSISGQRTDTQYF. In DNA form, the CDR3 reads TGTGCCAGTAGTATATCGGGACAGCGCACAGATACGCAGTATTTT.

This clonotype was counted ten times or more. This sequence joins TRBV20-1 and TRBJ2-1; 7 bases are a match to TRBD2. Trimming cost V 2 bases and J 10 bases; bases outside gene matches: 8. In germline, CDR1 is DFQATT, CDR2 SNEGSKA (reference sequence). CDR3 length: 13 residues. CDR3 bases: TGCAGTGCTAGAAGTCTAGCGGAGAGAGAGCAGTTCTTC. Protein: CSARSLAEREQFF.

In regard to this clonotype: Germline is not matched at one junction end, which may reflect a read error. The rearrangement links TRBV7-9 to TRBJ1-3; D may be TRBD1 (5 bases). The CDR3 totals 14 residues. CDR1 is SEHNR, CDR2 FQNEAQ, per germline (reference sequence). CDR3 region: CASSLGLTGNEQYF. CDR3 nucleotide sequence: TGTGCCAGCAGCTTGGGACTAACGGGAAACGAGCAGTACTTT.

Of note for this clonotype: A much larger clone sits a single nucleotide away, making a read error possible. V and J are TRBV10-3 and TRBJ2-1, with D maybe TRBD2 (7 bases). This CDR3 region has 14 residues. Germline V lookup: CDR1 ENHRY, CDR2 SYGVKD. The DNA for the CDR3 is TGTGCCTTCAGTGAGGGGGGGAGGGGCGATGAGCAGTTCTTC. It is translated as CAFSEGGRGDEQFF.

V and J are TRBV6-1 and TRBJ2-2; D possibly uses TRBD1 or TRBD2 (5 bases each). From germline, CDR1 is MNHNS and CDR2 SASEGT. Trimming shortened V by 7 bases and J by 6 bases, and 24 bases separated the two germline ends. The length of the CDR3 is 17 residues. CDR3 nucleotide sequence: TGTGCCAGCACTCGAAAAATGGGGGAGAATTGGGCCGGGGAGCTGTTTTTT. Its protein product is CASTRKMGENWAGELFF.

This rearrangement joins TRBV2 to TRBJ2-1; D possibly corresponds to TRBD2 (6 bases). The germline CDR1 and CDR2 sequences are SNHLY and FYNNEI. V lost 0 bases and J 10 bases, leaving 19 bases between the germline ends. The CDR3 is 16 residues long. Here the CDR3 reads CASSEAGTPRKKEQFF. DNA of the CDR3: TGTGCCAGCAGTGAAGCTGGGACTCCTCGTAAGAAGGAGCAGTTCTTC.

This clonotype was picked up many times. The chain links TRBV11-2 to TRBJ2-1; 9 bases are shared with TRBD2. There are 15 residues in the CDR3. Germline loops: CDR1 SGHAT, CDR2 FQNNGV. J was trimmed by 3 bases and V by 3 bases; bases with no gene match: 3. The CDR3 loop reads CASSFSGSGYNEQFF. The DNA for the CDR3 is TGTGCCAGCAGCTTTAGCGGGAGCGGCTACAATGAGCAGTTCTTC. The complete variable domain, with remaining parts taken from reference TRBV11-2 and TRBJ2-1, reads EAGVAQSPRYKIIEKRQSVAFWCNPISGHATLYWYQQILGQGPKLLIQFQNNGVVDDSQLPKDRFSAERLKGVDSTLKIQPAKLEDSAVYLCASSFSGSGYNEQFFGPGTRLTVL.

Written as DNA, the CDR3 is TGCAGTGCTAGGGAAGATACCGGGACTAGCGGGAGTCTAGATACGCAGTATTTT. The encoded protein is CSAREDTGTSGSLDTQYF. The gene calls are TRBV20-1 and TRBJ2-3; 14 positions match TRBD2. The germline gives CDR1 DFQATT, CDR2 SNEGSKA (reference sequence). With V trimmed by 3 bases and J by 5 bases, 13 bases remained unmatched. This CDR3 region has 18 residues.

This clonotype was counted only a few times. A much larger clone lies a single base off, so this may be a read error. The rearrangement joins TRBV12-3 or TRBV12-4 to TRBJ2-3, with a weak D call TRBD2 (7 bases). The CDR3 has 15 amino acids. Trimming took 0 bases from V and 4 from J, leaving 11 bases between them. The CDR3 DNA reads as TGTGCCAGCAGTTTAGCGAGGCGGGGGCCAGATACGCAGTATTTT. Encoded protein: CASSLARRGPDTQYF.

This clonotype appeared many times. The V and J genes are TRBV2 and TRBJ2-2; D possibly uses TRBD1 or TRBD2 (5 bases each). Trimming removed 1 base at V and 5 bases at J, with 11 bases between. There are 15 residues in the CDR3. Per the germline V gene, CDR1 is SNHLY and CDR2 is FYNNEI. CDR3 protein: CASSEDGTATGELFF. CDR3 DNA: TGTGCCAGCAGTGAAGATGGGACCGCGACCGGGGAGCTGTTTTTT.

The chain uses TRBV11-3 and TRBJ1-1; no definite D call. V was pared by 6 bases and J by 2 bases, with 13 bases between. Germline CDR1 reads SGHNT; CDR2 reads YENEEA. The CDR3 covers 14 residues. The CDR3 DNA sequence: TGTGCCAGCAGAGTAAGGGAAAGAAACACTGAAGCTTTCTTT. Residues: CASRVRERNTEAFF.

V gene TRBV27 combines with J gene TRBJ2-1; unclear D gene. The CDR3 is 14 residues long. Per the germline V gene, CDR1 is MNHEY and CDR2 is SMNVEV (reference sequence). The V and J ends lost 0 bases and 2 bases respectively, with 5 bases between them. CDR3 protein: CASSLSSAYNEQFF. The DNA of the CDR3 is TGTGCCAGCAGTTTATCGTCCGCCTACAATGAGCAGTTCTTC.

Note on this clonotype: A much larger clone sits a single nucleotide away, making a read error possible. The genes are TRBV4-2 and TRBJ2-5; TRBD2 aligns across 10 bases. This CDR3 contains 16 residues. Germline trimming cut 4 bases from V and 7 bases from J; bases unmatched to any gene: 12. Germline V CDR1 and CDR2: LGHNA, YNFKEQ. The CDR3 is CASSRTGTSVGVTQYF. In nucleotides, the CDR3 is TGTGCCAGCAGCCGGACCGGGACTAGCGTGGGGGTGACCCAGTACTTC.

This clonotype was seen many times. The chain employs TRBV7-9 and TRBJ2-1; 9 nucleotides line up with TRBD2. With 1 base clipped from V and 8 bases from J, the junction kept 9 bases outside the gene matches. The CDR3 loop spans 16 amino acids. Germline CDR1 SEHNR, CDR2 FQNEAQ (reference sequence). DNA of the CDR3: TGTGCCAGCAGCTTAGGAGATAGCGGGAGTGGGGATGAGCAGTTCTTC. Protein product: CASSLGDSGSGDEQFF.

The gene calls are TRBV5-1 and TRBJ2-4; 7 nucleotides match TRBD1. J was trimmed by 2 bases and V by 4 bases; bases with no gene match: 9. This CDR3 is built from 16 residues. In germline, CDR1 is SGHRS, CDR2 YFSETQ. CDR3 in amino acids: CASSLTTGITKNIQYF. The CDR3 coding sequence is TGCGCCAGCAGCCTCACGACAGGGATTACCAAAAACATTCAGTACTTC.

In its sample, this clonotype was seen once. The rearrangement uses TRBV20-1 and TRBJ2-7; D might be TRBD1 (6 bases). Trimming shortened V by 6 bases and J by 0 bases, and 18 bases separated the two germline ends. This CDR3 has 15 residues. CDR1 and CDR2 from the germline V gene are DFQATT and SNEGSKA (reference sequence). In nucleotides, the CDR3 is TGCAGTGCCCTCGCAAGCACAGGGAACTCCTACGAGCAGTACTTC. Amino acids: CSALASTGNSYEQYF.

This sequence joins TRBV11-1 and TRBJ1-2; no reliable D call. Trimming pared 3 bases from V and 6 bases from J, leaving 14 bases between. The CDR3 has 14 amino acids. The germline CDR1 and CDR2 sequences are SGHAT and FQDESV (reference sequence). CDR3 region: CASSLSRSRDGYTF. In DNA form, the CDR3 reads TGTGCCAGCAGCTTGTCCCGATCACGGGATGGCTACACCTTC.

By frequency in the sample, this clonotype is medium-sized (0.01 to 0.1%). J is TRBJ2-7 and V is TRBV5-8; 7 bases agree with TRBD1. The CDR3 runs to 14 residues. Trimming cost V 4 bases and J 3 bases; bases outside gene matches: 7. CDR1 and CDR2 (germline): SGHTS, YDEGEE. The CDR3 loop reads CASSEGGLGYEQYF. The CDR3 region has the DNA TGTGCCAGCAGCGAAGGGGGCTTAGGCTACGAGCAGTACTTC. Based on the CDR3 plus reference TRBV5-8 and TRBJ2-7, the full variable domain is EAGVTQSPTHLIKTRGQQATLRCSPISGHTSVYWYQQALGLGLQFLLWYDEGEERNRGNFPPRFSGRQFPNYSSELNVNALELEDSALYLCASSEGGLGYEQYFGPGTRLTVT.

This clonotype was detected ten times or more. The CDR3 reads CASSTGLYSNEQFF. Written as DNA, the CDR3 is TGTGCCAGCAGCACCGGACTTTATTCCAATGAGCAGTTCTTC. The rearrangement joins TRBV7-8 to TRBJ2-1; tentatively, D is TRBD2 (5 bases). The CDR3 sequence is 14 residues long. Trimming removed 5 bases from V and 6 bases from J, with 14 bases in between. In germline, CDR1 is SGHVS, CDR2 FQNEAQ.

This clonotype was recorded many times. The chain uses TRBV6-4 and TRBJ2-3; the match to TRBD2 covers 13 bases. The CDR3 is 15 residues long. The V gene end was trimmed by 5 bases and the J gene end by 7 bases; junction bases not matched to a gene: 6. Germline V gives CDR1 MRHNA, CDR2 SNTAGT. The CDR3 here is CASSPLAGGPHTQYF. CDR3 nucleotide sequence: TGTGCCAGCAGTCCACTAGCGGGAGGGCCTCATACGCAGTATTTT.

This clonotype showed up just a few times. The chain combines TRBV3-1 with TRBJ2-1, with TRBD2 as a possible D gene (5 bases). V shed 1 base and J shed 8 bases, with 12 bases lying between them. The CDR3 runs 14 residues. Germline loops: CDR1 LGHDT, CDR2 YNNKEL (reference sequence). CDR3 DNA sequence: TGTGCCAGCAGCCAAGGGCATTCGGGATATGAGCAGTTCTTC. Its translation: CASSQGHSGYEQFF.

This clonotype showed up many times. The rearrangement links TRBV10-3 to TRBJ2-3; 7 bases fit TRBD1. V shed 10 bases and J 6 bases; nucleotides not matched to a gene: 13. Per the germline V gene, CDR1 is ENHRY and CDR2 is SYGVKD. The CDR3 has 14 residues. The CDR3 region is CATFDRDPGDTQYF. The CDR3 DNA sequence: TGTGCCACATTCGACAGGGACCCTGGGGATACGCAGTATTTT.